This is a list of T cell receptor beta chains from one sample in a study of cytomegalovirus exposure and HLA in healthy donors. TCRdb keeps only in-frame clones here, not all; method: immunoSEQ multiplex PCR. Its table lists some 72,000 clones. Sample: PBMCs. The receptors shown here come from a boy between 10 and 17 years old in good health and CMV-seronegative. The CDR3 runs from the conserved cysteine through the conserved F or W. Each record gives: V gene, D gene, J gene, CDR3 protein, CDR3 DNA. A D gene is named only where the DNA matches it firmly.

v_gene: TRBV6-1; d_gene: NA; j_gene: TRBJ1-1; CDR3aa: CASSERREVKAFF; CDR3nt: TGTGCCAGCAGTGAACGTCGGGAAGTTAAAGCTTTCTTT
v_gene: TRBV28; d_gene: TRBD1; j_gene: TRBJ1-2; CDR3aa: CASSFQGGRYGYTF; CDR3nt: TGTGCCAGCAGTTTCCAGGGGGGTCGGTATGGCTACACCTTC
v_gene: TRBV5-1; d_gene: TRBD2; j_gene: TRBJ2-3; CDR3aa: CASSVGTSGRGDTQYF; CDR3nt: TGCGCCAGCAGCGTGGGGACTAGCGGGAGAGGAGATACGCAGTATTTT
v_gene: TRBV7-9; d_gene: TRBD2; j_gene: TRBJ2-5; CDR3aa: CASSTPPERGQETQYF; CDR3nt: TGTGCCAGCAGCACCCCCCCGGAGCGGGGCCAAGAGACCCAGTACTTC
v_gene: TRBV7-9; d_gene: NA; j_gene: TRBJ2-1; CDR3aa: CASSLRATQQFF; CDR3nt: TGTGCCAGCAGCTTACGAGCGACCCAGCAGTTCTTC
v_gene: TRBV30; d_gene: NA; j_gene: TRBJ2-2; CDR3aa: CAWSVRGTVTTGELFF; CDR3nt: TGTGCCTGGAGTGTAAGAGGAACGGTGACCACCGGGGAGCTGTTTTTT
v_gene: TRBV14; d_gene: NA; j_gene: TRBJ1-1; CDR3aa: CASSQSLNTEAFF; CDR3nt: TGTGCCAGCAGCCAAAGCTTGAACACTGAAGCTTTCTTT
v_gene: TRBV6-5; d_gene: TRBD1; j_gene: TRBJ1-2; CDR3aa: CASSYKGAGGYTF; CDR3nt: TGTGCCAGCAGTTACAAGGGGGCAGGGGGCTACACCTTC
v_gene: TRBV5-6; d_gene: NA; j_gene: TRBJ1-5; CDR3aa: CASSLKTGQSANQPQHF; CDR3nt: TGTGCCAGCAGCTTAAAAACAGGGCAGAGTGCCAATCAGCCCCAGCATTTT
v_gene: TRBV19; d_gene: TRBD1; j_gene: TRBJ1-2; CDR3aa: CATETKTGAYGYTF; CDR3nt: TGTGCCACCGAAACAAAAACAGGGGCCTATGGCTACACCTTC
v_gene: TRBV29-1; d_gene: TRBD1; j_gene: TRBJ1-5; CDR3aa: CSVQTGSQPQHF; CDR3nt: TGCAGCGTTCAGACAGGGAGCCAGCCCCAGCATTTT
v_gene: TRBV4-2; d_gene: NA; j_gene: TRBJ2-1; CDR3aa: CASSPRIGGPGDEQFF; CDR3nt: TGTGCCAGCAGCCCCCGAATAGGAGGCCCGGGGGATGAGCAGTTCTTC
v_gene: TRBV25-1; d_gene: NA; j_gene: TRBJ1-1; CDR3aa: CASRQGAEAFF; CDR3nt: TGTGCCAGCAGACAGGGTGCTGAAGCTTTCTTT
v_gene: TRBV5-1; d_gene: TRBD1; j_gene: TRBJ2-5; CDR3aa: CASSTGQGSAETQYF; CDR3nt: TGCGCCAGCAGCACCGGACAGGGCTCGGCTGAGACCCAGTACTTC
v_gene: TRBV30; d_gene: TRBD1; j_gene: TRBJ1-2; CDR3aa: CAWSPDRARYGYTF; CDR3nt: TGTGCCTGGAGTCCGGACAGGGCCCGCTATGGCTACACCTTC
v_gene: TRBV10-3; d_gene: NA; j_gene: TRBJ2-3; CDR3aa: CAISGGAGRTDTQYF; CDR3nt: TGTGCCATCAGTGGTGGTGCGGGGCGCACAGATACGCAGTATTTT
v_gene: TRBV10-3; d_gene: NA; j_gene: TRBJ2-7; CDR3aa: CAISESVGKGRPYEQYF; CDR3nt: TGTGCCATCAGTGAGTCGGTCGGCAAGGGGCGACCCTACGAGCAGTACTTC
v_gene: TRBV7-8; d_gene: TRBD2; j_gene: TRBJ2-6; CDR3aa: CASSREGKLSGANVLTF; CDR3nt: TGTGCCAGCAGCAGGGAGGGGAAACTCTCTGGGGCCAACGTCCTGACTTTC
v_gene: TRBV7-9; d_gene: NA; j_gene: TRBJ2-2; CDR3aa: CASSFYLAGELFF; CDR3nt: TGTGCCAGCAGCTTCTATCTGGCCGGGGAGCTGTTTTTT
v_gene: TRBV11-1; d_gene: TRBD1; j_gene: TRBJ2-7; CDR3aa: CASSFGTEFYEQYF; CDR3nt: TGTGCCAGCAGCTTCGGGACAGAGTTCTACGAGCAGTACTTC
v_gene: TRBV4-2; d_gene: NA; j_gene: TRBJ2-2; CDR3aa: CASSPGTRGGELFF; CDR3nt: TGTGCCAGCAGCCCCGGGACTCGAGGTGGGGAGCTGTTTTTT
v_gene: TRBV4-1; d_gene: TRBD2; j_gene: TRBJ2-1; CDR3aa: CASSTRTSGNNEQFF; CDR3nt: TGCGCCAGCAGCACTCGGACTAGCGGGAACAATGAGCAGTTCTTC
v_gene: TRBV18; d_gene: TRBD1; j_gene: TRBJ2-7; CDR3aa: CASSPRQGDYEQYF; CDR3nt: TGTGCCAGCTCACCCCGACAGGGGGACTACGAGCAGTACTTC
v_gene: TRBV6-1; d_gene: NA; j_gene: TRBJ1-4; CDR3aa: CASSLIAGRGWELFF; CDR3nt: TGTGCCAGCAGCCTAATAGCCGGCCGAGGGTGGGAACTGTTTTTT
v_gene: TRBV10-1; d_gene: NA; j_gene: TRBJ1-5; CDR3aa: CASSLDSPNQPQHF; CDR3nt: TGCGCCAGCAGCCTCGACAGCCCAAATCAGCCCCAGCATTTT
v_gene: TRBV5-1; d_gene: NA; j_gene: TRBJ2-7; CDR3aa: CASSSAASSGPYEQYF; CDR3nt: TGCGCCAGCAGCTCGGCGGCGTCGAGCGGGCCTTACGAGCAGTACTTC
v_gene: TRBV11-2; d_gene: TRBD1; j_gene: TRBJ1-1; CDR3aa: CASSFGQGSEAFF; CDR3nt: TGTGCCAGCAGCTTTGGACAGGGTAGTGAAGCTTTCTTT
v_gene: TRBV4-2; d_gene: TRBD1; j_gene: TRBJ1-4; CDR3aa: CASSSRTGGENEKLFF; CDR3nt: TGTGCCAGCAGCTCTCGGACAGGGGGGGAGAATGAAAAACTGTTTTTT
v_gene: TRBV2; d_gene: TRBD2; j_gene: TRBJ2-1; CDR3aa: CAITRASGGRSSSYNEQFF; CDR3nt: TGTGCCATCACCCGGGCTAGCGGGGGCCGGTCCAGCTCCTACAATGAGCAGTTCTTC
v_gene: TRBV7-9; d_gene: NA; j_gene: TRBJ1-2; CDR3aa: CASNPDSLYGYTF; CDR3nt: TGTGCCAGCAACCCTGACAGCCTCTATGGCTACACCTTC
v_gene: TRBV6-5; d_gene: TRBD2; j_gene: TRBJ2-1; CDR3aa: CASSYRVAGSYNEQFF; CDR3nt: TGTGCCAGCAGTTACCGAGTAGCGGGATCCTACAATGAGCAGTTCTTC